The T cell receptor (beta chain) described here comes from a study of T cell clones after liver transplantation. The overall study: A pre-transplant mixed lymphocyte reaction with TCRbeta sequencing defined graft-donor-reactive clones followed in post-transplant blood. Three of the eight recipients were HCV-positive; the rest had non-autoimmune, non-viral transplant indications.

CDR1 and CDR2 from the germline V gene are MNHNS and SASEGT. The CDR3 runs 14 residues. The trim removed 1 base at V and 4 bases at J, leaving 3 bases unmatched. Sequencing used immunoSEQ multiplex PCR; TCRdb keeps in-frame clones, though not all of them. The table shows 12,000 to 15,000 clones, with roughly 84% occurring only once. The chain uses TRBV6-1 and TRBJ1-2, with 7 bases identical to TRBD1. The material sequenced was CD8+ T cells from blood, taken 45 to 50 months after liver transplant. The source of this sequence is a human patient who received a liver transplant. The T cells may partly be graft donor cells. The CDR3 DNA reads as TGTGCCAGCAGTGAAGGGGACAGCTCCTATGGCTACACCTTC. Translated: CASSEGDSSYGYTF.